This T cell receptor (beta chain) derives from a study of spatial heterogeneity in lung cancer. Turning to the study itself: Mean representation of each unique TCR and UMI combination in the raw reads exceeded eight occurrences. Study-wide findings and caveats: Beta chains had around 12% coverage of tumor T cells, and alpha chains had around 7%. Tumors with more nonsynonymous mutations had more expanded intratumoral alpha and beta TCRs.

In TCRdb, the 5' RACE reads were re-called with MiXCR into one record per CDR3 protein. The data contain around 95,000 distinct CDR3 sequences, 4.4% of them singletons. The time point here: sample taken at primary tumor resection. Tumor, nontumor lung or frozen PBMC supplied whole RNA that was sequenced unsorted. The sample holds a few counts of this clonotype. Antigen specificity is unknown. One end of the junction does not line up with germline, which may come from a read error. The source is a male donor with early-stage non-small cell lung cancer. Source: lung tumor tissue, taken at surgery.

DNA for the CDR3: TGTGCCAGCAGTGGCCTTGGCAATCAGCCCCATCATTTT. Encoded protein: CASSGLGNQPHHF. The chain couples TRBV28 to TRBJ1-5; the D is unclear. The germline gives CDR1 MDHEN, CDR2 SYDVKM. The CDR3 contains 13 residues.